This paragraph reports one TCR beta chain. This clone was seen repeatedly, ten times or more. Its cognate antigen has yet to be identified. The sample holds no much larger clone one base away, and base qualities are not on file. The data belong to a study of T cells after posttransplantation cyclophosphamide (dated by TCRdb to about 2016). Background on the whole study: The study tracked T cell repertoire reconstitution by TRB sequencing after myeloablative bone marrow transplantation using posttransplantation cyclophosphamide as GVHD prophylaxis. Antigen receptor sequencing was done on samples from 35 to 45 PTCy-treated patients and from roughly 15 related bone marrow donors of those patients. Blood from all 35 or so PTCy patients who had 1-year posttransplant specimens underwent TRB sequencing. Up to 3 additional blood samples from 2 to 5.2 years after transplant were also TRB-sequenced in 3 patients, as was pretransplant blood from 4 patients. TRA and TRB clonality were tightly correlated in about ten samples, so subsequent TCR analyses focused on TRB only. Public TRB sequences were queried against a database of over 3,500 sequences associated with responses to pathogens, tumor antigens, self-antigens and alloantigens. Summary of the overall study and its limitations: Donor-recipient similarity was low at 1-2 months but rose over the first year, and later blood repertoires were often dominated by donor CD8+ memory clones. The TRB repertoires of T cells infiltrating skin or the GI tract showed only limited overlap with the TRB repertoires found in blood. Across the roughly 40 patients, TRB clonality was highly associated with recipient CMV seropositivity and CMV reactivation, and diversity with PTCy was similar to that in the CNI/methotrexate controls.

Including the terminal cysteine and phenylalanine, the CDR3 comprises 13 residues. The entry retains the CDR3 DNA only, 39 bases that are in frame from base 1. V drops 1 base and J drops 5 bases, leaving 7 bases in between. Taken from the germline V gene, the CDR1 and CDR2 loops are SGHRS and YFSETQ. On the day of marrow donation, related bone marrow donors gave peripheral blood samples. Peripheral blood and bone marrow mononuclear cells were isolated by Ficoll-Hypaque density centrifugation and cryopreserved. Genomic DNA was the input for TRB sequencing, which was run either with the immunoSEQ assay at survey resolution or with the hsTCRB kit. The paper's data handling went like this. The immunoSEQ software was used for initial read processing, and the LymphoSeq R package was used for repertoire analyses. For each TRB dataset, clonality was calculated as 1 minus normalized Shannon entropy, and the Gini coefficient was computed as well. Phenotypes of unsorted samples were inferred by mapping TRB sequences from sorted subsets of the recipient or donor onto unsorted samples of the same recipient. Entries here come from immuneACCESS through TCRdb and include only in-frame sequences with V and J called. Some clones fail to appear in such tables; in the studies checked, an unresolved V gene covers under half of the shortfall, and the cause of the remainder is unknown. V and J calls and clone size are given by that table; D and trimming were obtained from the DNA. This sample has some 35,000 clones, none of them a singleton. The ten largest clones add up to approximately 6.3% of the sample.

The sample comprised PBMCs. The clonotype originates from a young man in good health and a related stem cell transplant donor. The rearrangement joined TRBV5-1 to TRBJ2-1; the D gene is unclear. CDR3 sequence: CASSLTAHNEQFF. The nucleotide sequence reads TGCGCCAGCAGCTTGACAGCACACAATGAGCAGTTCTTC.